One and the same sample provided the 21 T cell receptor beta chains below, sequenced in a study of blood T cell repertoires in COVID-19. Measured with immunoSEQ multiplex PCR; TCRdb has only the in-frame clones, and not every one. The sample includes fewer than 85,000 clones, about 83% of them seen just once. Material for sequencing was peripheral blood. These receptors originate from a man in his sixties with acute or convalescent COVID-19.

The chain combines TRBV4-3 with TRBJ1-1; 10 nucleotides line up with TRBD1. The V gene end was trimmed by 4 bases and the J gene end by 0 bases; junction bases not matched to a gene: 2. The V gene's germline CDR1 is LGHNA and CDR2 YSLEER. The CDR3 is 15 amino acids. The CDR3 DNA is TGCGCCAGCAGCCTGGGACAGGGGATGAACACTGAAGCTTTCTTT. Its translation is CASSLGQGMNTEAFF.

The table lists this clone with a few counts. The chain combines TRBV5-1 with TRBJ1-2; D not certain. The CDR3 has 16 amino acids. Trimming cost V 3 bases and J 0 bases, with 15 bases left between them. CDR1 is SGHRS, CDR2 YFSETQ, per germline. The CDR3 reads CASSYWEGLANYGYTF. The CDR3 DNA sequence: TGCGCCAGCAGCTATTGGGAGGGTTTGGCTAACTATGGCTACACCTTC.

V and J are TRBV6-2 or TRBV6-3 and TRBJ2-1, with D unresolved. Trimming removed 4 bases from V and 7 bases from J, with 11 bases in between. This CDR3 is built from 13 residues. Germline values: CDR1 MNHEY, CDR2 SVGEGT. CDR3 region: CASSFFVLNEQFF. As DNA, the CDR3 is TGTGCCAGCAGTTTTTTTGTCCTTAATGAGCAGTTCTTC.

The gene calls are TRBV6-6 and TRBJ1-6, with 10 bases lining up with TRBD1. Germline assignment: CDR1 MNHNY and CDR2 SVGAGI (reference sequence). The CDR3 contains 14 residues. V lost 6 bases, J lost 9 bases, and 5 bases stayed unmatched. The DNA of the CDR3 is TGTGCCAGCAGCACGACAGGGGGCAGTTCACCCCTCCACTTT. As protein: CASSTTGGSSPLHF.

This chain connects TRBV7-4 to TRBJ1-5; D possibly corresponds to TRBD1 (6 bases). The CDR3 is made up of 16 amino acids. Trimming took off 5 bases at V and 7 bases at J, with 21 bases between the two ends. Germline lookup yields CDR1 SGHVT and CDR2 SQSDAQ. CDR3 residues: CASSPPKRRGRQPQHF. The CDR3 DNA reads TGTGCCAGCAGCCCCCCCAAGCGCAGGGGAAGACAGCCCCAGCATTTT.

The genes are TRBV5-1 and TRBJ2-7, with D possibly being TRBD2 (7 bases). The CDR3 has 17 residues. V was clipped by 0 bases and J by 2 bases, with 18 bases between them. In germline, CDR1 is SGHRS, CDR2 YFSETQ. This CDR3 reads CASSLAGSGGVTYEQYF. CDR3 nucleotide sequence: TGCGCCAGCAGCTTGGCGGGTTCGGGGGGCGTAACCTACGAGCAGTACTTC.

V usage is TRBV5-1 and J usage is TRBJ1-2; D is perhaps TRBD1 (5 bases). The CDR3 is 14 amino acids. Germline V gives CDR1 SGHRS, CDR2 YFSETQ. Trimming took 4 bases from V and 4 from J, leaving 14 bases between them. The CDR3 coding sequence is TGCGCCAGCAGCCCAGACCCGGGGGGCTATGGCTACACCTTC. It is translated as CASSPDPGGYGYTF.

The chain couples TRBV7-9 to TRBJ2-1; 13 nucleotides align to TRBD2. Germline CDR1 and CDR2: SEHNR and FQNEAQ (reference sequence). The length of the CDR3 is 19 residues. Trimming cost V 4 bases and J 0 bases; bases outside gene matches: 9. The CDR3 coding sequence is TGTGCCAGCAGCTCCTATTGGACTAGCGGGGGAAGCTCCTACAATGAGCAGTTCTTC. Its translation is CASSSYWTSGGSSYNEQFF.

The V gene is TRBV7-9, the J gene TRBJ2-3, with 10 bases identical to TRBD1. Germline V lookup: CDR1 SEHNR, CDR2 FQNEAQ (reference sequence). V was clipped by 6 bases and J by 3 bases; unmatched bases: 9. The CDR3 has 16 amino acids. CDR3 bases: TGTGCCAGCAGTCTCACGACAGGGGGCTTGACAGATACGCAGTATTTT. The encoded protein is CASSLTTGGLTDTQYF.

The rearrangement uses TRBV7-6 and TRBJ2-5, with 12 bases fitting TRBD2. Germline CDR1 SGHVS, CDR2 FNYEAQ. The CDR3 runs 16 residues. Trimming took 5 bases from V and 2 from J; bases not matched to a gene: 6. In nucleotides, the CDR3 is TGTGCCAGCAGCCGACTAGCGGGGGAGGCACAAGAGACCCAGTACTTC. Translating gives CASSRLAGEAQETQYF. Together with reference TRBV7-6 and TRBJ2-5, the CDR3 gives the full variable domain: GAGVSQSPRYKVTKRGQDVALRCDPISGHVSLYWYRQALGQGPEFLTYFNYEAQQDKSGLPNDRFSAERPEGSISTLTIQRTEQRDSAMYRCASSRLAGEAQETQYFGPGTRLLVL.

The V and J genes are TRBV6-5 and TRBJ2-4; a possible D gene is TRBD1 (5 bases). The V gene's germline CDR1 is MNHEY and CDR2 SVGAGI. The CDR3 sequence is 13 residues long. Trimming shortened V by 5 bases and J by 7 bases, and 12 bases separated the two germline ends. The CDR3 sequence: CASSPGGANIQYF. Written as DNA, the CDR3 is TGTGCCAGCAGTCCGGGTGGGGCGAACATTCAGTACTTC.

DNA of the CDR3: TGTGCCAGCAACTCCCCGAAAGAGGAATTCTATAATTCACCCCTCCACTTT. Protein sequence: CASNSPKEEFYNSPLHF. The V gene is TRBV9, the J gene TRBJ1-6; D uncertain. Germline CDR1 SGDLS, CDR2 YYNGEE. This CDR3 is 17 amino acids long. V dropped 6 bases and J dropped 3 bases, with 19 bases sitting between them.

The chain carries TRBV29-1 and TRBJ2-7, with 7 bases aligning to TRBD1. Trimming took 2 bases from V and 0 from J; bases not matched to a gene: 1. CDR1 and CDR2 (germline): SQVTM, ANQGSEA. The CDR3 has 13 residues. CDR3 sequence reads: CSVETGVSYEQYF. The CDR3 nucleotides read TGCAGCGTTGAAACAGGGGTCTCCTACGAGCAGTACTTC.

The chain couples TRBV5-6 to TRBJ2-1; 8 bases line up with TRBD1. Per the germline V gene, CDR1 is SGHDT and CDR2 is YYEEEE. The CDR3 totals 15 residues. V dropped 3 bases and J dropped 6; count of bases not matched to a gene: 8. The CDR3 reads CASSWGTGWINEQFF. The CDR3 nucleotides are TGTGCCAGCAGCTGGGGGACAGGTTGGATCAATGAGCAGTTCTTC.

CDR3 nucleotide sequence: TGTGCCAGCAGCCAGGGATCCGGAAACACCATATATTTT. This translates into CASSQGSGNTIYF. This chain joins TRBV28 and TRBJ1-3, with D possibly matching TRBD1 (5 bases). This CDR3 spans 13 amino acids. The ends were cut back, 6 bases at V and 4 bases at J, with 10 bases in the middle. The germline gives CDR1 MDHEN, CDR2 SYDVKM.

V gene TRBV10-1 combines with J gene TRBJ2-3; 11 positions agree with TRBD2. Unmatched junction bases numbered 9, after V lost 1 base and J lost 6 bases. Germline-derived CDR1 and CDR2 are WNHNN and SYGVQD (reference sequence). This CDR3 is built from 17 residues. The CDR3 region is CASSELSSGGRRDTQYF. CDR3 nucleotides: TGCGCCAGCAGTGAGTTGTCTAGCGGGGGGAGGAGGGATACGCAGTATTTT.

The CDR3: CASSSRLAGLQETQYF. CDR3 nucleotide sequence: TGCGCCAGCAGCTCACGACTAGCGGGTCTCCAAGAGACCCAGTACTTC. The V call is TRBV4-1, the J call TRBJ2-5; 10 bases map to TRBD2. CDR1 is MGHRA and CDR2 is YSYEKL in the germline V gene. V lost 5 bases, J lost 1 base, and 7 bases stayed unmatched. The CDR3 runs 16 residues.

CDR3 nucleotides: TGTGCCAGTAGTATAGGAGGACTAGGGACAGATACGCAGTATTTT. Translating gives CASSIGGLGTDTQYF. This chain connects TRBV19 to TRBJ2-3; 7 bases align to TRBD2. CDR3 length: 15 amino acids. The V gene end was trimmed by 1 base and the J gene end by 3 bases; junction bases not matched to a gene: 4. Germline CDR1 reads LNHDA; CDR2 reads SQIVND (reference sequence).

This chain links TRBV7-2 with TRBJ1-1; D ambiguous. The CDR3 is made up of 15 amino acids. The V gene lost 3 bases and the J gene lost 2 bases, with 13 bases spanning the gap. Germline CDR1 is SGHTA and CDR2 is FQGNSA. CDR3 sequence (DNA): TGTGCCAGCAGCTTTGGGCATTTAGGAAACACTGAAGCTTTCTTT. Protein sequence: CASSFGHLGNTEAFF.

This chain uses TRBV11-1 with TRBJ2-7; 12 bases are shared with TRBD2. V was pared by 6 bases and J by 4 bases, with 7 bases of the junction left unmatched. CDR1 SGHAT and CDR2 FQDESV come from the germline V gene (reference sequence). This CDR3 region has 15 residues. CDR3 DNA: TGTGCCAGCAGTTATACCGGGACTAGCGGGTACGAGCAGTACTTC. It encodes CASSYTGTSGYEQYF. The whole variable domain, filled in from reference TRBV11-1 and TRBJ2-7, reads EAEVAQSPRYKITEKSQAVAFWCDPISGHATLYWYRQILGQGPELLVQFQDESVVDDSQLPKDRFSAERLKGVDSTLKIQPAELGDSAMYLCASSYTGTSGYEQYFGPGTRLTVT.

The CDR3 region has the DNA TGTGCCAGCAGTGAATTCGGGAACACTGAAGCTTTCTTT. It is translated as CASSEFGNTEAFF. The V and J genes are TRBV2 and TRBJ1-1; no clear D. V was pared by 2 bases and J by 1 base, with 5 bases between. Per the germline V gene, CDR1 is SNHLY and CDR2 is FYNNEI. This CDR3 has 13 residues.